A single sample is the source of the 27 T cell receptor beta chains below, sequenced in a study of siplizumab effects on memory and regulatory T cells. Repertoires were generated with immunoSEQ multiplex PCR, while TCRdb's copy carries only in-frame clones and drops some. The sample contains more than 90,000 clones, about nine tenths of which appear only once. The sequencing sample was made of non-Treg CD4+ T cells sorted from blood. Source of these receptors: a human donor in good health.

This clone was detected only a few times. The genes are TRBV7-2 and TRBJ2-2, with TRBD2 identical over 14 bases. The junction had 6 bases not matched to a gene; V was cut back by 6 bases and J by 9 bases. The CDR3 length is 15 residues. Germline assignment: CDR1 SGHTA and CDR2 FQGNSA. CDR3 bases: TGTGCCAGCAGGCGGGGACTAGCGGGAGACCGGGAGCTGTTTTTT. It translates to CASRRGLAGDRELFF.

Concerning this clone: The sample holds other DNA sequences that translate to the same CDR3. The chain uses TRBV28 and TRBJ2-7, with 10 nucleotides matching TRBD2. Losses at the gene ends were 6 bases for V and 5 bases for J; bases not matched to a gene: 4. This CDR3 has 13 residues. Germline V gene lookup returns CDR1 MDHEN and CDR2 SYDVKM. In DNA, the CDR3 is TGTGCCAGCAGGCTAGCGGGAGTCCACGAGCAGTACTTC. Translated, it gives CASRLAGVHEQYF.

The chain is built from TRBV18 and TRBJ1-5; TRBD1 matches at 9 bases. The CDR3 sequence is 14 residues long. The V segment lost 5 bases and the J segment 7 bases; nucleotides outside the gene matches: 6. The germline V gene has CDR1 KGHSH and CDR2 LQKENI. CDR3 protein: CASSSRQGEQPQHF. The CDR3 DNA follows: TGTGCCAGCTCATCAAGACAGGGGGAACAGCCCCAGCATTTT. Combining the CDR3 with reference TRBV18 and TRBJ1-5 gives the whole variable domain NAGVMQNPRHLVRRRGQEARLRCSPMKGHSHVYWYRQLPEEGLKFMVYLQKENIIDESGMPKERFSAEFPKEGPSILRIQQVVRGDSAAYFCASSSRQGEQPQHFGDGTRLSIL.

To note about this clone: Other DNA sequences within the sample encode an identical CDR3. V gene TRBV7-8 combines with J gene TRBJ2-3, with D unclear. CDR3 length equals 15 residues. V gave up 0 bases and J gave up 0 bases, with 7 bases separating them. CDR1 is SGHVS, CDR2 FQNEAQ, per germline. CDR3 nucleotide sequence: TGTGCCAGCAGCTTAGCGCCAGGTAGCACAGATACGCAGTATTTT. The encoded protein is CASSLAPGSTDTQYF.

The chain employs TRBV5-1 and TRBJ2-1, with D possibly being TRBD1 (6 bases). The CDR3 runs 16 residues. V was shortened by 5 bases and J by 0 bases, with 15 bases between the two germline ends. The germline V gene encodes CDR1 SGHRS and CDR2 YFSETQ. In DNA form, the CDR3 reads TGCGCCAGCAGGCCACTCGGACAGAGCTCCTACAATGAGCAGTTCTTC. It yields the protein CASRPLGQSSYNEQFF.

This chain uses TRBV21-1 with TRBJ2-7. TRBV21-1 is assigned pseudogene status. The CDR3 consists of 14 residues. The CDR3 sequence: CASSKWTEIYEQYF. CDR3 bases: TGTGCCAGCAGCAAATGGACGGAGATTTACGAGCAGTACTTC.

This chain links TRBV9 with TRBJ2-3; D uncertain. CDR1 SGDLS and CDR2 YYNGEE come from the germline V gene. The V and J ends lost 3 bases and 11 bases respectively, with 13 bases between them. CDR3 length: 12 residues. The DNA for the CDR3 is TGTGCCAGCAGCGGCACCGGGCAGAAGCAGTATTTT. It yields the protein CASSGTGQKQYF.

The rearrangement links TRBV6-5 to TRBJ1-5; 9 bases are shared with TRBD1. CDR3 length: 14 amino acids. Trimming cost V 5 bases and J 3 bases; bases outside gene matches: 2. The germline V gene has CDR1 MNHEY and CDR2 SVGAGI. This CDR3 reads CASSTGGPNQPQHF. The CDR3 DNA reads TGTGCCAGCAGTACAGGGGGCCCCAATCAGCCCCAGCATTTT.

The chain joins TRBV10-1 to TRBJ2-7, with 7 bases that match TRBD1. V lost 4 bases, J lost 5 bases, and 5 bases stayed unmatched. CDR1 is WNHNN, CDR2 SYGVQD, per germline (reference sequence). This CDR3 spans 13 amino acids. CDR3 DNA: TGCGCCAGCAGTGGACAGGGTTTTAACGAGCAGTACTTC. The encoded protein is CASSGQGFNEQYF.

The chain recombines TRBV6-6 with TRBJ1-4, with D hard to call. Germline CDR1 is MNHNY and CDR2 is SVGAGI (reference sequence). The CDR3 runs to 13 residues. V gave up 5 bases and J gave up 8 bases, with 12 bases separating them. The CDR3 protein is CASSPRAAEKLFF. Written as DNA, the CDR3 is TGTGCCAGCAGTCCTCGGGCAGCGGAAAAACTGTTTTTT.

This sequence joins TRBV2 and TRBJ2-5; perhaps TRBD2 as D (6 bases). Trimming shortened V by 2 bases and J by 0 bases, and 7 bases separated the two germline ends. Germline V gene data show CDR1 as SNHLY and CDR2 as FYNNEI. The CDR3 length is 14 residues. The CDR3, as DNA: TGTGCCAGCAGTGAACGGGGGTACCAAGAGACCCAGTACTTC. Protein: CASSERGYQETQYF.

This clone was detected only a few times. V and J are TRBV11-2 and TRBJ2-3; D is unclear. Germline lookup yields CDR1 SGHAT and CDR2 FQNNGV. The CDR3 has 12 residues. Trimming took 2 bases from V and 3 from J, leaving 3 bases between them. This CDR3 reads CASSLITDTQYF. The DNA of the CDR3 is TGTGCCAGCAGCTTAATAACAGATACGCAGTATTTT.

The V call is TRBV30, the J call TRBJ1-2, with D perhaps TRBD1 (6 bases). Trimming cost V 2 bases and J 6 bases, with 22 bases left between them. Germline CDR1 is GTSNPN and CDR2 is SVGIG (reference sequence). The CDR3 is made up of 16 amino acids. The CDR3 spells CAWSMAGAPSWNGYTF. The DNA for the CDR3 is TGTGCCTGGAGTATGGCAGGGGCCCCGTCGTGGAATGGCTACACCTTC.

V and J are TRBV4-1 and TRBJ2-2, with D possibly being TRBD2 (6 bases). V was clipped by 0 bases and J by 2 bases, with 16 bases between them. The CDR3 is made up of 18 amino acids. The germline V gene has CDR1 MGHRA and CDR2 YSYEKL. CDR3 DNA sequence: TGCGCCAGCAGCCAAGAAGTAGGGCTAGCGAGTAACACCGGGGAGCTGTTTTTT. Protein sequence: CASSQEVGLASNTGELFF.

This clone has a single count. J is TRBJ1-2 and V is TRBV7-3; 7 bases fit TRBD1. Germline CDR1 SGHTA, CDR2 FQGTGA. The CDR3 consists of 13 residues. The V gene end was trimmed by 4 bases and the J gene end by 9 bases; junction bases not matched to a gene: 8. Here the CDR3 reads CASSSGTAVSYTF. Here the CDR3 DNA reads TGTGCCAGCAGCTCCGGGACAGCTGTTAGCTACACCTTC.

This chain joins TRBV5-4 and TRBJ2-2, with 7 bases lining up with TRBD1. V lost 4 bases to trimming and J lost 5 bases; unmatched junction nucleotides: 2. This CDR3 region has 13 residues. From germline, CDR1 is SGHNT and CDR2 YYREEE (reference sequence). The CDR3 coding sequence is TGTGCCAGCAGCCGGGACAGAACCGGGGAGCTGTTTTTT. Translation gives CASSRDRTGELFF.

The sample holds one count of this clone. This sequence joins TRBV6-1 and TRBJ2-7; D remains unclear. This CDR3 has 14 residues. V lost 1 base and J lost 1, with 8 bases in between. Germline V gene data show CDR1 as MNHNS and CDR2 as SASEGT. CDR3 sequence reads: CASSEVSQSYEQYF. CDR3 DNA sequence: TGTGCCAGCAGTGAAGTAAGTCAGTCCTACGAGCAGTACTTC.

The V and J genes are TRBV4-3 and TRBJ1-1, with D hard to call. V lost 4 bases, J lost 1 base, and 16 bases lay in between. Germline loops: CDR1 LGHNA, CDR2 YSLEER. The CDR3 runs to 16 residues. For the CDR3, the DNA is TGCGCCAGCAGCCCATACGTTAGGCAGACGAACACTGAAGCTTTCTTT. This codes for CASSPYVRQTNTEAFF.

CDR3 sequence (DNA): TGTGCCTTTTCCAGGGGATTCGACTATGGCTACACCTTC. Translating it yields CAFSRGFDYGYTF. V and J are TRBV30 and TRBJ1-2; perhaps TRBD1 as D (6 bases). V gave up 7 bases and J gave up 3 bases, with 15 bases separating them. Germline-derived CDR1 and CDR2 are GTSNPN and SVGIG (reference sequence). This CDR3 is built from 13 residues.

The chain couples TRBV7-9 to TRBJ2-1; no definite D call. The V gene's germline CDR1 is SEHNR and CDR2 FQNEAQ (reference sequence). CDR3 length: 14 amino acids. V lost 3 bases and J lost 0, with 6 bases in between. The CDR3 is CASSFHSSYNEQFF. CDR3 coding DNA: TGTGCCAGCAGCTTCCACAGCTCCTACAATGAGCAGTTCTTC.

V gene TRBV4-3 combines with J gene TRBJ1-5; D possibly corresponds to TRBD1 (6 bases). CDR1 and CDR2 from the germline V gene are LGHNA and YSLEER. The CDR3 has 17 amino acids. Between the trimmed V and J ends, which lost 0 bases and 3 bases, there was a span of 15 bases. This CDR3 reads CASSQDRGGAPNQPQHF. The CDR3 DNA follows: TGCGCCAGCAGCCAAGATAGGGGGGGTGCCCCCAATCAGCCCCAGCATTTT.

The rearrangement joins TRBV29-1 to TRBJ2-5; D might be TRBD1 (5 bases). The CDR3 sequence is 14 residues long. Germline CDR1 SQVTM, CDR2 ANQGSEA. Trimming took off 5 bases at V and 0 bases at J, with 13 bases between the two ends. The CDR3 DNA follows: TGCAGCGTTACTGCCCAGGGTTACCAAGAGACCCAGTACTTC. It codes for CSVTAQGYQETQYF.

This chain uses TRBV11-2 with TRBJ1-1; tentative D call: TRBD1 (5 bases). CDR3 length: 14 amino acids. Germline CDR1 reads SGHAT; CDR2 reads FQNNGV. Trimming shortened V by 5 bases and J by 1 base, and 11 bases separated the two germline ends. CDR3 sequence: CASSPGRGNTEAFF. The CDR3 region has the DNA TGTGCCAGCAGCCCGGGGCGGGGGAACACTGAAGCTTTCTTT.

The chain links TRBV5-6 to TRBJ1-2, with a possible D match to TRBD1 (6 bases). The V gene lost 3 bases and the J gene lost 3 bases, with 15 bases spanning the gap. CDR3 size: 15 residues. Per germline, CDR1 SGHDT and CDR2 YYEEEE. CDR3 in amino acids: CASSSTGLSYYGYTF. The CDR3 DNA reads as TGTGCCAGCAGCTCTACAGGGCTATCTTACTATGGCTACACCTTC.

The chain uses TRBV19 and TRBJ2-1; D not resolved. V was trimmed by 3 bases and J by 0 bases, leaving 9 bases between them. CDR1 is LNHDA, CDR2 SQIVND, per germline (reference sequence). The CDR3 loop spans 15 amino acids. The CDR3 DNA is TGTGCCAGTAGTATGGTCCTCCTCTCCTACAATGAGCAGTTCTTC. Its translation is CASSMVLLSYNEQFF.

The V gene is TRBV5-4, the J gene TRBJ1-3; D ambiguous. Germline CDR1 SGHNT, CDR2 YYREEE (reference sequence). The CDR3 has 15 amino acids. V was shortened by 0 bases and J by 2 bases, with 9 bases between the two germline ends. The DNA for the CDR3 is TGTGCCAGCAGCTTGGTGTCAGCTACTGGAAACACCATATATTTT. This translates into CASSLVSATGNTIYF.

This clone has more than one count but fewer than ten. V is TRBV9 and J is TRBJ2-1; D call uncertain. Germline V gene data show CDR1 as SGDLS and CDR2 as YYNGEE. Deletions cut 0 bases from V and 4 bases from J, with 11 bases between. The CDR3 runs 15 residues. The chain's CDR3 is CASSVGLPNYNEQFF. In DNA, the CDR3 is TGTGCCAGCAGCGTAGGCCTGCCAAATTACAATGAGCAGTTCTTC.